One sample yielded the 27 T cell receptor beta chains listed below, sequenced in a study of cytomegalovirus exposure and HLA in healthy donors. The study ran its PCR with 60 Vbeta and 13 Jbeta primers. Some clones are missing from TCRdb's copy, which holds only in-frame ones; the method was immunoSEQ multiplex PCR. The sample has over 200,000 clones; roughly 82% are singletons. Specimen: PBMCs. The receptors shown here come from a man between 40 and 49 years old in good health and CMV-seropositive.

The gene calls are TRBV7-8 and TRBJ2-1, with TRBD1 matching 7 bases. The CDR3 covers 14 residues. Germline lookup yields CDR1 SGHVS and CDR2 FQNEAQ. Trimming at V came to 5 bases and at J to 2 bases, leaving 3 bases not matched to a gene. In DNA form, the CDR3 reads TGTGCCAGCAGCCCCCAGGGGGCCTACAATGAGCAGTTCTTC. Its protein is CASSPQGAYNEQFF.

The J gene is TRBJ2-3, the V gene TRBV6-5; 8 nucleotides agree with TRBD1. J lost 0 bases, V lost 6 bases, and 5 bases had no gene match. The germline V gene has CDR1 MNHEY and CDR2 SVGAGI. The CDR3 consists of 15 residues. The CDR3 spells CASRDRAPSTDTQYF. The CDR3 DNA reads TGTGCCAGCAGGGACAGGGCACCTAGCACAGATACGCAGTATTTT.

The CDR3 DNA sequence: TGTGCCTGGAGTACTAGCGGGTACAATGAGCAGTTCTTC. Translation: CAWSTSGYNEQFF. The chain has TRBV30 and TRBJ2-1; 9 positions match TRBD2. Trimming cost V 2 bases and J 4 bases; bases outside gene matches: 0. The CDR3 covers 13 residues. Germline V gene sequence: CDR1 GTSNPN, CDR2 SVGIG (reference sequence).

This chain joins TRBV9 and TRBJ2-3, with D tentatively TRBD2 (6 bases). This CDR3 has 14 amino acids. Looked up from germline, CDR1 is SGDLS and CDR2 is YYNGEE. V was shortened by 3 bases and J by 6 bases, with 14 bases between the two germline ends. The CDR3 is CASSEGTPWDTQYF. The DNA for the CDR3 is TGTGCCAGCAGCGAGGGGACTCCCTGGGATACGCAGTATTTT. The whole variable domain, filled in from reference TRBV9 and TRBJ2-3, reads DSGVTQTPKHLITATGQRVTLRCSPRSGDLSVYWYQQSLDQGLQFLIQYYNGEERAKGNILERFSAQQFPDLHSELNLSSLELGDSALYFCASSEGTPWDTQYFGPGTRLTVL.

The genes are TRBV10-1 and TRBJ2-5; 9 bases map to TRBD2. The J call is uncertain, as TRBJ2-7 better fits the DNA end. The CDR3 is 14 amino acids. Germline CDR1 and CDR2: WNHNN and SYGVQD (reference sequence). This CDR3 is CASSDLAGPYEQYF. The CDR3 coding sequence is TGCGCCAGCAGTGACCTAGCGGGACCCTACGAGCAGTACTTC.

This chain uses TRBV5-1 with TRBJ2-1; D might be TRBD2 (6 bases). Per germline, CDR1 SGHRS and CDR2 YFSETQ. The ends were cut back, 0 bases at V and 6 bases at J, with 13 bases in the middle. This CDR3 has 15 residues. The CDR3 loop is CASSLAGVGGNEQFF. CDR3 DNA: TGCGCCAGCAGCTTGGCGGGAGTAGGTGGCAATGAGCAGTTCTTC. Full variable domain (missing parts from reference TRBV5-1 and TRBJ2-1): KAGVTQTPRYLIKTRGQQVTLSCSPISGHRSVSWYQQTPGQGLQFLFEYFSETQRNKGNFPGRFSGRQFSNSRSEMNVSTLELGDSALYLCASSLAGVGGNEQFFGPGTRLTVL.

This chain links TRBV5-1 with TRBJ1-4; D not certain. Per germline, CDR1 SGHRS and CDR2 YFSETQ. The CDR3 contains 16 residues. Trimming pared 2 bases from V and 0 bases from J, leaving 11 bases between. CDR3 sequence reads: CASSFGSGSTNEKLFF. CDR3 DNA: TGCGCCAGCAGCTTTGGGTCGGGTTCAACTAATGAAAAACTGTTTTTT.

V is TRBV11-2 and J is TRBJ2-5, with TRBD2 matching over 7 bases. The junction had 11 bases not matched to a gene; V was cut back by 0 bases and J by 4 bases. Germline values: CDR1 SGHAT, CDR2 FQNNGV. The CDR3 loop spans 17 amino acids. CDR3 region: CASSLDVGRAAGETQYF. The CDR3 coding sequence is TGTGCCAGCAGCTTAGATGTAGGGAGGGCAGCTGGAGAGACCCAGTACTTC.

The rearrangement joins TRBV6-1 to TRBJ1-3; tentatively, D is TRBD1 (6 bases). Trimming cost V 3 bases and J 1 base, with 16 bases left between them. There are 17 residues in the CDR3. Germline V lookup: CDR1 MNHNS, CDR2 SASEGT. DNA for the CDR3: TGTGCCAGCAGTGACCACTACAGGGAAGGGTCTGGAAACACCATATATTTT. It translates to CASSDHYREGSGNTIYF.

The rearrangement links TRBV5-1 to TRBJ2-2; perhaps TRBD2 as D (5 bases). V was shortened by 2 bases and J by 4 bases, with 9 bases between the two germline ends. Germline lookup yields CDR1 SGHRS and CDR2 YFSETQ. The CDR3 length is 14 residues. The CDR3 bases are TGCGCCAGCAGCTTTCCTGGGAGCACCGGGGAGCTGTTTTTT. As protein: CASSFPGSTGELFF.

The chain carries TRBV7-3 and TRBJ2-2, with D tentatively TRBD1 (6 bases). V was clipped by 4 bases and J by 4 bases, with 13 bases between them. Germline CDR1 and CDR2: SGHTA and FQGTGA. CDR3 length: 15 residues. The CDR3 nucleotides read TGTGCCAGCAGCTCCGACAGGACAGCCACCGGGGAGCTGTTTTTT. Encoded protein: CASSSDRTATGELFF.

This clone appeared a few times. The chain recombines TRBV27 with TRBJ2-1, with TRBD2 matching 12 bases. This CDR3 spans 16 amino acids. J was trimmed by 7 bases and V by 4 bases; bases with no gene match: 8. Germline V gene data show CDR1 as MNHEY and CDR2 as SMNVEV (reference sequence). The CDR3 sequence is CASSSLAGGSRNEQFF. In DNA, the CDR3 is TGTGCCAGCAGTTCACTAGCGGGAGGTTCTCGGAATGAGCAGTTCTTC.

V gene TRBV10-2 combines with J gene TRBJ2-3; 10 nucleotides line up with TRBD2. Trimming at V came to 4 bases and at J to 4 bases, leaving 2 bases not matched to a gene. Germline assignment: CDR1 WSHSY and CDR2 SAAADI. This CDR3 has 14 amino acids. CDR3 nucleotide sequence: TGCGCCAGCAGTGTAGCGGGAGGACCAGATACGCAGTATTTT. Protein product: CASSVAGGPDTQYF.

The chain employs TRBV10-3 and TRBJ2-3; 8 nucleotides match TRBD2. Trimming at V came to 4 bases and at J to 8 bases, leaving 8 bases not matched to a gene. Germline V CDR1 and CDR2: ENHRY, SYGVKD. CDR3 size: 14 residues. CDR3 in amino acids: CAISGGTRIGTQYF. CDR3 bases: TGTGCCATCAGTGGTGGGACTAGAATCGGTACGCAGTATTTT.

This sequence joins TRBV7-8 and TRBJ1-5, with TRBD1 matching over 8 bases. The CDR3 length is 15 residues. Trimming removed 5 bases from V and 6 bases from J; junction bases left unmatched: 9. CDR1 and CDR2 (germline): SGHVS, FQNEAQ. The CDR3 nucleotides read TGTGCCAGCAGCACCCTGGGACAGGTACTTCAGCCCCAGCATTTT. This sequence encodes CASSTLGQVLQPQHF.

V is TRBV5-1 and J is TRBJ2-3; D is perhaps TRBD2 (6 bases). CDR3 length: 17 amino acids. V was pared by 0 bases and J by 0 bases, with 14 bases between. Germline V gene lookup returns CDR1 SGHRS and CDR2 YFSETQ. CDR3 bases: TGCGCCAGCAGCTTGGAGCCGGGACTGTCTAGCACAGATACGCAGTATTTT. Its protein is CASSLEPGLSSTDTQYF. The entire variable domain, with the rest obtained from reference TRBV5-1 and TRBJ2-3, is as follows: KAGVTQTPRYLIKTRGQQVTLSCSPISGHRSVSWYQQTPGQGLQFLFEYFSETQRNKGNFPGRFSGRQFSNSRSEMNVSTLELGDSALYLCASSLEPGLSSTDTQYFGPGTRLTVL.

V usage is TRBV9 and J usage is TRBJ2-5; D is perhaps TRBD1 (5 bases). The CDR3 extends over 16 amino acids. With 0 bases removed from V and 3 bases from J, the gap between germline ends came to 15 bases. CDR1 and CDR2 from the germline V gene are SGDLS and YYNGEE. CDR3: CASSVVPVTDKETQYF. DNA of the CDR3: TGTGCCAGCAGCGTAGTTCCCGTGACAGATAAAGAGACCCAGTACTTC.

This rearrangement joins TRBV18 to TRBJ1-5, with D possibly matching TRBD1 (6 bases). There are 16 residues in the CDR3. Trimming removed 3 bases at V and 0 bases at J, with 12 bases between. Germline lookup yields CDR1 KGHSH and CDR2 LQKENI. This chain's CDR3 is CASSPQDSYSNQPQHF. In DNA, the CDR3 is TGTGCCAGCTCACCGCAGGACAGCTATAGCAATCAGCCCCAGCATTTT. The entire variable domain, with the rest obtained from reference TRBV18 and TRBJ1-5, is as follows: NAGVMQNPRHLVRRRGQEARLRCSPMKGHSHVYWYRQLPEEGLKFMVYLQKENIIDESGMPKERFSAEFPKEGPSILRIQQVVRGDSAAYFCASSPQDSYSNQPQHFGDGTRLSIL.

This chain uses TRBV30 with TRBJ1-2; D uncertain. V was cut by 4 bases and J by 6 bases, with 12 bases left in between. The germline V gene encodes CDR1 GTSNPN and CDR2 SVGIG (reference sequence). This CDR3 has 12 residues. In nucleotides, the CDR3 is TGTGCCTGGACTTACCCCGGGGATGGCTACACCTTC. It translates to CAWTYPGDGYTF.

The V and J genes are TRBV7-3 and TRBJ2-4, with D tentatively TRBD2 (6 bases). Trimming cost V 5 bases and J 2 bases, with 10 bases left between them. The CDR3 extends over 14 amino acids. Germline V gene sequence: CDR1 SGHTA, CDR2 FQGTGA. The CDR3 DNA is TGTGCCAGCAGCCCTGGGGGGTCCAAAAACATTCAGTACTTC. This codes for CASSPGGSKNIQYF.

This sequence joins TRBV7-6 and TRBJ2-7, with 7 bases that match TRBD1. V gave up 0 bases and J gave up 7 bases; unmatched junction bases: 9. This CDR3 region has 15 residues. The germline V gene has CDR1 SGHVS and CDR2 FNYEAQ. The CDR3 DNA sequence: TGTGCCAGCAGCTTAGCGGGACAGCCTCCTACGGAGCAGTACTTC. As protein: CASSLAGQPPTEQYF.

This chain connects TRBV9 to TRBJ2-1, with D tentatively TRBD1 (5 bases). Germline V gene sequence: CDR1 SGDLS, CDR2 YYNGEE. Trimming cost V 6 bases and J 6 bases, with 16 bases left between them. This CDR3 is 14 amino acids long. The CDR3 loop is CASNDGSRANEQFF. The CDR3 nucleotides read TGTGCCAGCAACGATGGATCCAGGGCCAATGAGCAGTTCTTC.

The chain recombines TRBV4-1 with TRBJ2-1, with 7 bases identical to TRBD1. CDR3 length: 16 amino acids. V shed 2 bases and J 1 base; nucleotides not matched to a gene: 5. The V gene's germline CDR1 is MGHRA and CDR2 YSYEKL. The CDR3 loop is CASSQPWTGSYNEQFF. CDR3 nucleotide sequence: TGCGCCAGCAGCCAACCCTGGACAGGATCCTACAATGAGCAGTTCTTC.

This rearrangement joins TRBV19 to TRBJ1-1; no clear D. Per germline, CDR1 LNHDA and CDR2 SQIVND (reference sequence). This CDR3 spans 14 amino acids. The ends were cut back, 5 bases at V and 1 base at J, with 11 bases in the middle. The CDR3 spells CASSAQATNTEAFF. The CDR3, as DNA: TGTGCCAGTAGTGCCCAAGCTACGAACACTGAAGCTTTCTTT.

The V call is TRBV14, the J call TRBJ1-1; 7 nucleotides line up with TRBD1. This CDR3 has 18 amino acids. V dropped 0 bases and J dropped 1; count of bases not matched to a gene: 11. Germline CDR1 reads SGHDN; CDR2 reads FVKESK. CDR3 amino acids: CASSQDRQGMTKNTEAFF. CDR3 nucleotides: TGTGCCAGCAGCCAAGATCGACAGGGTATGACTAAGAACACTGAAGCTTTCTTT.

This sequence joins TRBV10-2 and TRBJ1-1; D might be TRBD1 (5 bases). CDR1 is WSHSY, CDR2 SAAADI, per germline. The length of the CDR3 is 12 residues. The ends were cut back, 4 bases at V and 3 bases at J, with 6 bases in the middle. CDR3 loop: CASSVGDTEAFF. The CDR3 DNA reads TGCGCCAGCAGTGTAGGGGACACTGAAGCTTTCTTT.

Regarding this clone: Mismatch with germline at one junction end may stem from a read error. The V call is TRBV5-8, the J call TRBJ1-2; D unclear. This CDR3 has 14 residues. Germline CDR1 SGHTS, CDR2 YDEGEE. Here the CDR3 reads CASSLGRINYGYTF. The CDR3 DNA sequence: TGTGCCAGCAGCTTGGGACGGATTAACTACGGCTACACCTTC.